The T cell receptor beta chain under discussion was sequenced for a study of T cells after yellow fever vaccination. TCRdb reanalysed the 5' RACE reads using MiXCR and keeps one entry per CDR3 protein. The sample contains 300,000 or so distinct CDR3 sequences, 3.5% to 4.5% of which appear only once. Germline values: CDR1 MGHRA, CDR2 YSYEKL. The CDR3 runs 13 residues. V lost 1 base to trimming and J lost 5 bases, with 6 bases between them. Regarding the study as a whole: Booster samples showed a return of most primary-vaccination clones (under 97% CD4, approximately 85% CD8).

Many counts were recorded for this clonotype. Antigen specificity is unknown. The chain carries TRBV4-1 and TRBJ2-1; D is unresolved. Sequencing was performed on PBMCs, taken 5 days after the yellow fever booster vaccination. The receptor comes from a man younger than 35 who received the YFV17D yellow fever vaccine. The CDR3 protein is CASSQAMNNEQFF. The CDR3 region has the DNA TGCGCCAGCAGCCAAGCTATGAACAATGAGCAGTTCTTC.